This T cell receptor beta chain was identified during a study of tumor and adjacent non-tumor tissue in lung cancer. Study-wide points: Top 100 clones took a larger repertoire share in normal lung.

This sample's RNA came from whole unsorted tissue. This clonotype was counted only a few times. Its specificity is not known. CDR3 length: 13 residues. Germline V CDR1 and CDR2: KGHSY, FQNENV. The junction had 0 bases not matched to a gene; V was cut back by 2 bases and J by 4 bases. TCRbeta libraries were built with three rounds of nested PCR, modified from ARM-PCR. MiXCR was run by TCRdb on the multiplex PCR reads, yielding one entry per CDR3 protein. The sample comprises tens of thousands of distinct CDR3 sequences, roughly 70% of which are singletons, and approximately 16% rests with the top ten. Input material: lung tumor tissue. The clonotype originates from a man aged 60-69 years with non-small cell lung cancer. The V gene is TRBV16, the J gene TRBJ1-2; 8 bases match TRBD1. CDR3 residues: CASSQGTGYGYTF. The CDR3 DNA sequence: TGTGCCAGCAGCCAAGGGACAGGCTATGGCTACACCTTC. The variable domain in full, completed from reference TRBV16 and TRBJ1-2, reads GEEVAQTPKHLVRGEGQKAKLYCAPIKGHSYVFWYQQVLKNEFKFLISFQNENVFDETGMPKERFSAKCLPNSPCSLEIQATKLEDSAVYFCASSQGTGYGYTFGSGTRLTVV.